This is a list of T cell receptor beta chains from one sample in a study of regulatory T cells in long-lasting Graves disease. One entry per CDR3 protein results from TCRdb running MiXCR on the multiplex PCR reads. Of around 500,000 distinct CDR3 sequences in the sample, roughly 20% were seen once. The source was peripheral blood mononuclear cells (PBMCs), collected when the disease was refractory, from a patient treated with antithyroid drugs. The receptors stem from a female donor with Graves disease. Both conserved end residues are part of each CDR3. D genes are given only for firm matches. Size values are once, few and many counts, or a class for expanded clones, and some rows have none.

DNA: TGTGCCAGCGGGACTAGCGGGAGTCAGGCCGGGGAGCTGTTTTTT
CDR3: CASGTSGSQAGELFF
J: TRBJ2-2
size: many
V: TRBV28
D: TRBD2

DNA: TGTGCCAGCAGCTTAAGAGGCGGGTTTTTGAACTTC
CDR3: CASSLRGGFLNF
J: TRBJ2-7
size: .
V: TRBV13
D: .

DNA: TGTGCCAGCAGCATGGGGGCATCTGGGGCCAACGTCCTGACTTTC
CDR3: CASSMGASGANVLTF
J: TRBJ2-6
size: few
V: TRBV7-8
D: .

DNA: TGTGCCAGCTGCCGGTTGGCGGGTTTCTACGAGCAGTACTTC
CDR3: CASCRLAGFYEQYF
J: TRBJ2-7
size: few
V: TRBV27
D: .

DNA: TGTGCCAGCAGCCCCGGGACAGGGGGCCCCAGGAAATTT
CDR3: CASSPGTGGPRKF
J: TRBJ1-5
size: .
V: TRBV5-4
D: TRBD1

DNA: TGTGCCAGCAGCCCGCGGGACAGAGGGGGGGCGCTCATGGAGACCCAGTACTTC
CDR3: CASSPRDRGGALMETQYF
J: TRBJ2-5
size: many
V: TRBV3-1
D: .

DNA: TGTGCCTGGAGTGATCTAGTTGGGGAGACCCAGTACTTC
CDR3: CAWSDLVGETQYF
J: TRBJ2-5
size: few
V: TRBV30
D: .

DNA: TGTGCCAGCAGCGACAAACCGGGACAGGGGCTTTACGAGCAGTACTTC
CDR3: CASSDKPGQGLYEQYF
J: TRBJ2-7
size: many
V: TRBV7-2
D: TRBD1

DNA: TGTGCCAGCAGGGGTTTTGCAACTAATGAAAAACTGTTTTTT
CDR3: CASRGFATNEKLFF
J: TRBJ1-4
size: many
V: TRBV12-3/TRBV12-4
D: .

DNA: TGTGCCAGCAGCCGTGGTCTACCAGGAGCCGGGGAGCTGTTTTTT
CDR3: CASSRGLPGAGELFF
J: TRBJ2-2
size: many
V: TRBV5-5
D: .

DNA: TGTGCCAGCAGTGAACCCGTTGGGGGTCAAGAGACCCAGTACTTC
CDR3: CASSEPVGGQETQYF
J: TRBJ2-5
size: .
V: TRBV6-1
D: .

DNA: TGTGCCATCAGCCAAGCTTGGACTAGCGGGAGTGGCAACGAGCAGTACTTC
CDR3: CAISQAWTSGSGNEQYF
J: TRBJ2-7
size: many
V: TRBV10-3
D: TRBD2

DNA: TGTGCCAGCAGCTTGGATGTCGCAGGGGGGGGCTACACCTTC
CDR3: CASSLDVAGGGYTF
J: TRBJ1-2
size: .
V: TRBV5-6
D: TRBD1

DNA: TGTGCCAGCAGTGGCGGGGGCCCTCAGTACTTC
CDR3: CASSGGGPQYF
J: TRBJ2-7
size: few
V: TRBV6-1
D: .

DNA: TGCGCCAGCAGCCAAGGGACAGGGGGTTCTGAAGCTTTCTTT
CDR3: CASSQGTGGSEAFF
J: TRBJ1-1
size: .
V: TRBV4-1
D: TRBD1

DNA: TGTGCCAACTTCCGCTATACTAGCGGCCTCTCCTACAATGAGCAGTTCTTC
CDR3: CANFRYTSGLSYNEQFF
J: TRBJ2-1
size: few
V: TRBV28
D: TRBD2

DNA: TGTGCCAGCAGTGAAGGGTTGCAGAAATGGAACACCGGGGAGCTGTTTTTT
CDR3: CASSEGLQKWNTGELFF
J: TRBJ2-2
size: .
V: TRBV6-1
D: .

DNA: TGTGCCTGGAGGGGCAGGGGGAACACTGAAGCTTTCTTT
CDR3: CAWRGRGNTEAFF
J: TRBJ1-1
size: many
V: TRBV30
D: .

DNA: TGTGCCAGCAGCTTCAGGCCCTCGAACTACGAGCAGTACTTC
CDR3: CASSFRPSNYEQYF
J: TRBJ2-7
size: many
V: TRBV11-2
D: .

DNA: TGTGCCAGCAGTACAACTCCGGGACTAGCGGGCGAGCAGTACTTC
CDR3: CASSTTPGLAGEQYF
J: TRBJ2-7
size: few
V: TRBV27
D: TRBD2

DNA: TGCGCCAGCAGCTTGGTTACTCCCTCCTACGAGCAGTACTTC
CDR3: CASSLVTPSYEQYF
J: TRBJ2-7
size: many
V: TRBV5-1
D: .

DNA: TGTGCCAGCAGCTTAGACCAGGGGCCCCTCTACGAGCAGTACTTC
CDR3: CASSLDQGPLYEQYF
J: TRBJ2-7
size: many
V: TRBV7-2
D: .

DNA: TGTGCCAGCAGCTTAAGGGGGCCGATTCAGCCCCAGCATTTT
CDR3: CASSLRGPIQPQHF
J: TRBJ1-5
size: many
V: TRBV7-2
D: TRBD1

DNA: TGTGCCAGCACTAGGACAGGGCATGGCTACACCTTC
CDR3: CASTRTGHGYTF
J: TRBJ1-2
size: many
V: TRBV25-1
D: TRBD1

DNA: TGTGCCAGCAGACGGAATCTCGACAGGTCCTACGAGCAGTACTTC
CDR3: CASRRNLDRSYEQYF
J: TRBJ2-7
size: .
V: TRBV27
D: .

DNA: TGCAGTGCTAGAGTCCCGCTATTGGGGATTTACGAGCAGTACTTC
CDR3: CSARVPLLGIYEQYF
J: TRBJ2-7
size: many
V: TRBV20-1
D: .

DNA: TGTGCCAGCAGCTTTTCCCCCTTCTTCGCGTCCTACTATGGCTACACCTTC
CDR3: CASSFSPFFASYYGYTF
J: TRBJ1-2
size: many
V: TRBV7-2
D: .

DNA: TGTGCCAGCAAACTAGCGGGGGATCTCTCCGAGCAGTACTTC
CDR3: CASKLAGDLSEQYF
J: TRBJ2-7
size: .
V: TRBV27
D: TRBD2

DNA: TGTGCCAGCAGTGCCCTAGACAGGGTGGGTGAAAAACTGTTTTTT
CDR3: CASSALDRVGEKLFF
J: TRBJ1-4
size: few
V: TRBV27
D: TRBD1

DNA: TGCAGTGCTAGCGGGGATCTGCCAGAGACCCAGTACTTC
CDR3: CSASGDLPETQYF
J: TRBJ2-5
size: many
V: TRBV20-1
D: .

DNA: TGCGCCAGCAGCCCTAACCCGCAAGGAGCGGGCTCTGGAAACACCATATATTTT
CDR3: CASSPNPQGAGSGNTIYF
J: TRBJ1-3
size: .
V: TRBV4-3
D: .

DNA: TGTGCCAGCAACGGGGGACAGGGGAGATACGAGCAGTACTTC
CDR3: CASNGGQGRYEQYF
J: TRBJ2-7
size: many
V: TRBV9
D: TRBD1

DNA: TGTGCCAGTAGTATAGGTCCGACGGCTAGCACAGATACGCAGTATTTT
CDR3: CASSIGPTASTDTQYF
J: TRBJ2-3
size: once
V: TRBV19
D: .

DNA: TGCGCCAGCAGCTTGGCCCCCAGCACAGATACGCAGTATTTT
CDR3: CASSLAPSTDTQYF
J: TRBJ2-3
size: few
V: TRBV5-1
D: .

DNA: TGTGCCAGCAGCGTAGCGGTTGGACAGGGGAACAATGAGCAGTTCTTC
CDR3: CASSVAVGQGNNEQFF
J: TRBJ2-1
size: .
V: TRBV9
D: TRBD1

DNA: TGCAGTGCGCCGGGACATTCTATCTCGGCCTACGAGCAGTACTTC
CDR3: CSAPGHSISAYEQYF
J: TRBJ2-7
size: few
V: TRBV20-1
D: .

DNA: TGTGCCAGCGGCCTTATCGGGGAGCTGTTTTTT
CDR3: CASGLIGELFF
J: TRBJ2-2
size: once
V: TRBV6-2/TRBV6-3
D: .

DNA: TGTGCCAGCAGTCCTCCGAGCTCCTACAATGAGCAGTTCTTC
CDR3: CASSPPSSYNEQFF
J: TRBJ2-1
size: .
V: TRBV27
D: .

DNA: TGTGCCAGCAGCTCCGAGGGGCCCGGATACAATGAGCAGTTCTTC
CDR3: CASSSEGPGYNEQFF
J: TRBJ2-1
size: .
V: TRBV7-9
D: .

DNA: TGTGCCAGCAGTTTAAGTCTGGGGCGGGGTGAAAAACTGTTTTTT
CDR3: CASSLSLGRGEKLFF
J: TRBJ1-4
size: many
V: TRBV12-3/TRBV12-4
D: .

DNA: TGCAGTGCTAGAGACGGTCAGAGGGAGGCTTTCTTT
CDR3: CSARDGQREAFF
J: TRBJ1-1
size: .
V: TRBV20-1
D: .

DNA: TGTGCCACCAGTGAGGCGGACAGGGGGAGTAAGGGCAATCAGCCCCAGCATTTT
CDR3: CATSEADRGSKGNQPQHF
J: TRBJ1-5
size: many
V: TRBV24-1
D: TRBD1

DNA: TGTGCCAGTAGTATTTTTGGGGTTGTTCAGCCCCAGCATTTT
CDR3: CASSIFGVVQPQHF
J: TRBJ1-5
size: .
V: TRBV19
D: .

DNA: TGTGCCAGCAGCTTAGCCCAGGGGACTGAACAGCCCCAGCATTTT
CDR3: CASSLAQGTEQPQHF
J: TRBJ1-5
size: .
V: TRBV7-9
D: .

DNA: TGTGCCAGCAGCTGGACTCACACAGATACGCAGTATTTT
CDR3: CASSWTHTDTQYF
J: TRBJ2-3
size: .
V: TRBV5-4
D: .

DNA: TGTGCCAGCTCACCAATGGGACAGAACACTGAAGCTTTCTTT
CDR3: CASSPMGQNTEAFF
J: TRBJ1-1
size: many
V: TRBV18
D: .

DNA: TGTGCCAGCACGGGGATTGAAGCTTTCTTT
CDR3: CASTGIEAFF
J: TRBJ1-1
size: many
V: TRBV28
D: .

DNA: TGTGCCATCACCTCGAACAGCCTGTACGAGCAGTACTTC
CDR3: CAITSNSLYEQYF
J: TRBJ2-7
size: many
V: TRBV10-3
D: .

DNA: TGTGCCACCAGCAAGGGGGCCGTGAACACTGAAGCTTTCTTT
CDR3: CATSKGAVNTEAFF
J: TRBJ1-1
size: few
V: TRBV15
D: TRBD1

DNA: TGTGCCAGCAGTCTGAGGCGTATGTCCTACGAGCAGTACTTC
CDR3: CASSLRRMSYEQYF
J: TRBJ2-7
size: many
V: TRBV27
D: .

DNA: TGTGCCAGCAGCGCCCAATATAATGAAAAACTGTTTTTT
CDR3: CASSAQYNEKLFF
J: TRBJ1-4
size: .
V: TRBV9
D: .

DNA: TGTGCCAGCAGCGCATTTGGGGGGCGGTACGAGCAGTACTTC
CDR3: CASSAFGGRYEQYF
J: TRBJ2-7
size: .
V: TRBV6-1
D: .

DNA: TGTGCCAGCAGCGGACAGGGACTTAATTCACCCCTCCACTTT
CDR3: CASSGQGLNSPLHF
J: TRBJ1-6
size: few
V: TRBV9
D: TRBD1